This T cell receptor (beta chain) was obtained from a study of control samples from healthy donors and cancer patients. CDR1 is LGHDT and CDR2 is YNNKEL in the germline V gene (reference sequence). J gave up 5 bases and V 0 bases, and 2 bases lay outside the gene matches. This CDR3 has 16 amino acids. Method: immunoSEQ multiplex PCR; TCRdb's copy keeps in-frame clones and lacks some. Of 150,000 to 200,000 clones listed, about 94% are singletons. The sample taken for sequencing was blood. The clonotype comes from a woman aged 40-49 years in good health. The rearrangement joins TRBV3-1 (or the pseudogene TRBV3-2) to TRBJ1-6; 9 bases match TRBD1. The CDR3 DNA sequence: TGTGCCAGCAGCCAAGATTGGACAGGGGATAATTCACCCCTCCACTTT. It yields the protein CASSQDWTGDNSPLHF.